These T cell receptor beta chains were read from a single sample in a study of blood T cells in healthy people across ages. Each CDR3 protein gets one entry after TCRdb re-called the 5' RACE reads with MiXCR. This table holds about 560,000 distinct CDR3 sequences, around 27% found once. The sample was also reused in another study, on T cells of mothers and their children.

The sample consisted of blood. Receptors were obtained from a boy between 2 and 10 years old in good health. Each CDR3 is given without its conserved first and last residue.

v_call: TRBV3-1
j_call: TRBJ2-7
cdr3_aa: ASRPQGTGEQY

v_call: TRBV9
j_call: TRBJ2-5
cdr3_aa: ASSVKDLETQY

v_call: TRBV28
j_call: TRBJ2-5
cdr3_aa: ASSGYGTGEQETQY

v_call: TRBV3-1
j_call: TRBJ2-7
cdr3_aa: ASSQGRELWGDEQY

v_call: TRBV29-1
j_call: TRBJ2-1
cdr3_aa: SFHTPYNEQF

v_call: TRBV7-9
j_call: .
cdr3_aa: ASSLPRTGGSPYEQY

v_call: TRBV7-7
j_call: TRBJ2-5
cdr3_aa: ASSLNGASETQY

v_call: TRBV7-9
j_call: TRBJ1-4
cdr3_aa: ASSFYAGASNEKLF

v_call: TRBV12-3/TRBV12-4
j_call: TRBJ2-4
cdr3_aa: ASSLDSPEY

v_call: TRBV4-1
j_call: .
cdr3_aa: ASSQGPRAESYEQY

v_call: TRBV12-3/TRBV12-4
j_call: TRBJ1-4
cdr3_aa: ASSFQGANEKLF

v_call: TRBV5-1
j_call: .
cdr3_aa: ASSLGSGRVGEQF

v_call: TRBV20-1
j_call: .
cdr3_aa: SASQGQVGQF

v_call: TRBV11-2
j_call: TRBJ2-5
cdr3_aa: ASSLVVGGETQY

v_call: TRBV5-4
j_call: TRBJ2-5
cdr3_aa: ASRGGQGETQY

v_call: TRBV7-2
j_call: TRBJ1-4
cdr3_aa: ASSLPGRYEKLF

v_call: TRBV27
j_call: TRBJ2-7
cdr3_aa: ASSFSELYEQY

v_call: TRBV18
j_call: TRBJ2-4
cdr3_aa: SSSRGSGTGDIQY